The rows below give T cell receptor beta chains drawn from one sample of a study of OX40 agonist ivuxolimab in advanced cancers. Some clones are missing from TCRdb's copy, which holds only in-frame ones; the method was immunoSEQ multiplex PCR. The data show tens of thousands of clones, around 89% seen once. Source: CD4+ or CD8+ T cells sorted from blood, taken in a trial of the OX40 agonist ivuxolimab. The source of these receptors is an adult with an advanced solid tumor such as melanoma, head and neck, liver or kidney cancer. The CDR3 runs from the conserved cysteine through the conserved F or W. Fields, in order: D gene, V gene, CDR3 length, clone size, J gene, CDR3 DNA, CDR3 protein. The D gene is left open where the match is weak. Size is stated for part of the rows, as once, few or many counts, or as a class when the clone is expanded.

d_gene: NA; v_gene: TRBV4-3; len: 13; abundance: NA; j_gene: TRBJ1-2; CDR3nt: TGCGCCAGCAGCCCCTTTAGCGGCGGTGGCTACACCTTC; CDR3aa: CASSPFSGGGYTF
d_gene: TRBD1; v_gene: TRBV28; len: 13; abundance: NA; j_gene: TRBJ2-3; CDR3nt: TGTGCCAGCAGGCGGACAGGGACAGATACGCAGTATTTT; CDR3aa: CASRRTGTDTQYF
d_gene: NA; v_gene: TRBV2; len: 14; abundance: few; j_gene: TRBJ2-2; CDR3nt: TGTGCCAGCAGCCTCCTCGCGGACACCGGGGAGCTGTTTTTT; CDR3aa: CASSLLADTGELFF
d_gene: NA; v_gene: TRBV7-9; len: 15; abundance: few; j_gene: TRBJ2-2; CDR3nt: TGTGCCAGCAGCTCCCACAGGGCGGTCAGCGGGGAGCTGTTTTTT; CDR3aa: CASSSHRAVSGELFF
d_gene: TRBD2; v_gene: TRBV28; len: 15; abundance: NA; j_gene: TRBJ2-1; CDR3nt: TGTGCCAGCAGTTTAGCCGGGACTAGCGGTAATGAGCAGTTCTTC; CDR3aa: CASSLAGTSGNEQFF
d_gene: TRBD1; v_gene: TRBV15; len: 15; abundance: NA; j_gene: TRBJ1-6; CDR3nt: TGTGCCACCAGCCGAGCGGGACAGGGGTATTCACCCCTCCACTTT; CDR3aa: CATSRAGQGYSPLHF
d_gene: NA; v_gene: TRBV19; len: 13; abundance: NA; j_gene: TRBJ1-5; CDR3nt: TGTGCCAGTACCGGACAGATGAATCAGCCCCAGCATTTT; CDR3aa: CASTGQMNQPQHF
d_gene: NA; v_gene: TRBV7-8; len: 15; abundance: NA; j_gene: TRBJ2-7; CDR3nt: TGTGCCAGCAGGATTTCTAACGAGTACTCCTACGAGCAGTACTTC; CDR3aa: CASRISNEYSYEQYF
d_gene: NA; v_gene: TRBV14; len: 16; abundance: NA; j_gene: TRBJ2-3; CDR3nt: TGTGCCAGCAGCCAAGAAAAGGGGGTCAGCACAGATACGCAGTATTTT; CDR3aa: CASSQEKGVSTDTQYF
d_gene: TRBD1; v_gene: TRBV5-4; len: 15; abundance: once; j_gene: TRBJ2-5; CDR3nt: TGTGCCAGCAGCTCCCAACAGGGGGCCGTAGAGACCCAGTACTTC; CDR3aa: CASSSQQGAVETQYF
d_gene: NA; v_gene: TRBV28; len: 15; abundance: NA; j_gene: TRBJ1-3; CDR3nt: TGTGCCAGCAGGGACGGAGGGATCTCTGGAAACACCATATATTTT; CDR3aa: CASRDGGISGNTIYF
d_gene: TRBD1; v_gene: TRBV4-1; len: 15; abundance: NA; j_gene: TRBJ2-7; CDR3nt: TGCGCCAGCAGCCGCCGGGACAGGGGTTACGACGAGCAGTACTTC; CDR3aa: CASSRRDRGYDEQYF
d_gene: NA; v_gene: TRBV9; len: 14; abundance: NA; j_gene: TRBJ2-7; CDR3nt: TGTGCCAGCAGCGTAGCGGAGGGGAACTACGAGCAGTACTTC; CDR3aa: CASSVAEGNYEQYF
d_gene: NA; v_gene: TRBV28; len: 15; abundance: NA; j_gene: TRBJ1-5; CDR3nt: TGTGCCAGCAGTTTACCCCCGACGGAGACTCAGCCCCAGCATTTT; CDR3aa: CASSLPPTETQPQHF
d_gene: NA; v_gene: TRBV19; len: 14; abundance: NA; j_gene: TRBJ1-5; CDR3nt: TGTGCCAGTGTGGGGCAGGGCGGCAATCAGCCCCAGCATTTT; CDR3aa: CASVGQGGNQPQHF
d_gene: TRBD1; v_gene: TRBV28; len: 15; abundance: NA; j_gene: TRBJ1-1; CDR3nt: TGTGCCAGCAGTCTACGGGACAGGTGGGGTGCTGAAGCTTTCTTT; CDR3aa: CASSLRDRWGAEAFF
d_gene: NA; v_gene: TRBV14; len: 12; abundance: NA; j_gene: TRBJ2-7; CDR3nt: TGTGCCAGCAGCCAAGTGGCGCTCGAGCAGTACTTC; CDR3aa: CASSQVALEQYF
d_gene: NA; v_gene: TRBV19; len: 13; abundance: NA; j_gene: TRBJ2-7; CDR3nt: TGTGCCAGTAGTAATCACAGGGTTGAGGAGCAGTACTTC; CDR3aa: CASSNHRVEEQYF
d_gene: TRBD2; v_gene: TRBV7-2; len: 13; abundance: NA; j_gene: TRBJ2-5; CDR3nt: TGTGCCAGCAGCTTAGAGCGGGAGGAGACCCAGTACTTC; CDR3aa: CASSLEREETQYF
d_gene: NA; v_gene: TRBV5-1; len: 16; abundance: NA; j_gene: TRBJ2-7; CDR3nt: TGCGCCAGCAGTTCGGGACTTCCGTATAACTCCTACGAGCAGTACTTC; CDR3aa: CASSSGLPYNSYEQYF
d_gene: NA; v_gene: TRBV27; len: 15; abundance: NA; j_gene: TRBJ1-5; CDR3nt: TGTGCCAGCAGTCCCCGTGGGACCCGTGGTCAGCCCCAGCATTTT; CDR3aa: CASSPRGTRGQPQHF
d_gene: NA; v_gene: TRBV6-1; len: 11; abundance: NA; j_gene: TRBJ2-5; CDR3nt: TGTGCCAGCATGGGGAGGGAGACCCAGTACTTC; CDR3aa: CASMGRETQYF
d_gene: NA; v_gene: TRBV27; len: 15; abundance: NA; j_gene: TRBJ2-7; CDR3nt: TGTGCCAGCAGTCTTCGGGCTACTGGACGGGACGAGCAGTACTTC; CDR3aa: CASSLRATGRDEQYF
d_gene: TRBD2; v_gene: TRBV28; len: 15; abundance: NA; j_gene: TRBJ2-3; CDR3nt: TGTGCCAGCAGTCGTAGCGGGATGGGCTCAGATACGCAGTATTTT; CDR3aa: CASSRSGMGSDTQYF
d_gene: NA; v_gene: TRBV11-2; len: 14; abundance: NA; j_gene: TRBJ1-6; CDR3nt: TGTGCCAGCAGCTTAAAGGCCGGAAATTCACCCCTCCACTTT; CDR3aa: CASSLKAGNSPLHF
d_gene: NA; v_gene: TRBV12-5; len: 17; abundance: NA; j_gene: TRBJ2-1; CDR3nt: TGTGCTAGTGGTTTGCAGACTTATGCAGCCTCCTACAATGAGCAGTTCTTC; CDR3aa: CASGLQTYAASYNEQFF
d_gene: TRBD1; v_gene: TRBV27; len: 17; abundance: NA; j_gene: TRBJ2-6; CDR3nt: TGTGCCAGCAGTTTAGGGACAGGGATTGGTGGGGCCAACGTCCTAACTTTC; CDR3aa: CASSLGTGIGGANVLTF
d_gene: TRBD1; v_gene: TRBV5-1; len: 16; abundance: NA; j_gene: TRBJ2-7; CDR3nt: TGCGCCAGCAGCTTGAGGCTCGGGACAGGGGGCCACGAGCAGTACTTC; CDR3aa: CASSLRLGTGGHEQYF
d_gene: NA; v_gene: TRBV7-2; len: 18; abundance: NA; j_gene: TRBJ2-3; CDR3nt: TGTGCCAGCAGCTCGAAGGGGGGGAACAGGGGTCAGGCAGATACGCAGTATTTT; CDR3aa: CASSSKGGNRGQADTQYF
d_gene: NA; v_gene: TRBV7-2; len: 14; abundance: NA; j_gene: TRBJ1-1; CDR3nt: TGTGCCAGCACTCTGCTGGGGGCGAACACTGAAGCTTTCTTT; CDR3aa: CASTLLGANTEAFF
d_gene: NA; v_gene: TRBV2; len: 14; abundance: few; j_gene: TRBJ2-5; CDR3nt: TGTGCCAGCAGTGAGGCACGAAGCCAAGAGACCCAGTACTTC; CDR3aa: CASSEARSQETQYF
d_gene: NA; v_gene: TRBV5-1; len: 13; abundance: NA; j_gene: TRBJ2-7; CDR3nt: TGCGCCAGCAGCTTCTCGACTTCCTACGAGCAGTACTTC; CDR3aa: CASSFSTSYEQYF